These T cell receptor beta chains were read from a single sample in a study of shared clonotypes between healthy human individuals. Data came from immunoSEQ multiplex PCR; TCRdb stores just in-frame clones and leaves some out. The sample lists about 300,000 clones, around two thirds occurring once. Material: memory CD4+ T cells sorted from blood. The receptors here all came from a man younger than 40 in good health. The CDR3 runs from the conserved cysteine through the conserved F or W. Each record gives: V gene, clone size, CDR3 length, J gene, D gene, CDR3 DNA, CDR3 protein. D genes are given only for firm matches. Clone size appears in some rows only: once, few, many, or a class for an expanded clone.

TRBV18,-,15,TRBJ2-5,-,TGTGCCAGCTCACCACCGATGGGGAACCAAGAGACCCAGTACTTC,CASSPPMGNQETQYF
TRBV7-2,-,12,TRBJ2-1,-,TGTGCCAGCAGCCAGGACCGGAATGAGCAGTTCTTC,CASSQDRNEQFF
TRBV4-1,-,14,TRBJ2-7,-,TGCGCCAGCAGCCAACGACTAGAAAACTACGAGCAGTACTTC,CASSQRLENYEQYF
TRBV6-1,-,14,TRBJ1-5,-,TGTGCCAGCAGTGAACAGTATAGCAATCAGCCCCAGCATTTT,CASSEQYSNQPQHF
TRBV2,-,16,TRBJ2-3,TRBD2,TGTGCCAGCAGTGCCGGGAGGGAGCCTAGCACAGATACGCAGTATTTT,CASSAGREPSTDTQYF
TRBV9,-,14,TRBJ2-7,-,TGTGCCAGCAGCGTAGCGGGACAAGGCTACGAGCAGTACTTC,CASSVAGQGYEQYF
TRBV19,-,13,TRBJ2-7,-,TGTGCCAGTAGCCGGGGCCCAGCACGCGAGCAGTACTTC,CASSRGPAREQYF
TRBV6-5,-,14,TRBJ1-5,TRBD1,TGTGCCAGCAGTTACACGACAGGGGATCAGCCCCAGCATTTT,CASSYTTGDQPQHF
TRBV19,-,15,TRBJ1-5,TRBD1,TGTGCCAGTATGGGGGACAGGGGATGGGGTCAGCCCCAGCATTTT,CASMGDRGWGQPQHF
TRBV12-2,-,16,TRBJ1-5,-,TGTGCAAGTCGATCTACTACGCTATATAGCAATCAGCCCCAGCATTTT,CASRSTTLYSNQPQHF
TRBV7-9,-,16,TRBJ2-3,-,TGTGCCAGCAGCCCATACCGGGGACCAACCCCAGATACGCAGTATTTT,CASSPYRGPTPDTQYF
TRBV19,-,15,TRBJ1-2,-,TGTGCCAGCTCCTTCTACGGGACGACCATTTATGGCTACACCTTC,CASSFYGTTIYGYTF
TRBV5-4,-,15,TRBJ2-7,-,TGTGCCAGCAGCTTCTCCGGGACTCCCGACTACGAGCAGTACTTC,CASSFSGTPDYEQYF
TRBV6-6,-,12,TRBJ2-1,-,TGTGCCAGCATCAACTTCCCTAATGAGCAGTTCTTC,CASINFPNEQFF
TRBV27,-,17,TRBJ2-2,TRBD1,TGTGCCAGCAGTTTTAAGGGGGCCTCCCGGGGCACCGGGGAGCTGTTTTTT,CASSFKGASRGTGELFF
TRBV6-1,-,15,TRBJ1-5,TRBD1,TGTGCCAGCAGTAAAACAGGGGAGGGGAATCAGCCCCAGCATTTT,CASSKTGEGNQPQHF
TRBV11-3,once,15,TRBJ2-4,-,TGTGCCAGCAGCTTAGGTCCCTCCGGCACGCACATTCAGTACTTC,CASSLGPSGTHIQYF
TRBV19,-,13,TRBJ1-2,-,TGTGCCAGTAGCCGACGGCCCCCGTATGGCTACACCTTC,CASSRRPPYGYTF
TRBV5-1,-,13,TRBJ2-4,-,TGCGCCAGCAGCTTGGACGCCCTAAACATTCAGTACTTC,CASSLDALNIQYF
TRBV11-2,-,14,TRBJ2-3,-,TGTGCCAGCAGCTTAGTTTTAATCACAGATACGCAGTATTTT,CASSLVLITDTQYF
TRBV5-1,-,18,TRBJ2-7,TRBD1,TGCGCCAGCAGCTCAGGTGGGGACAGGGGGCGTGATGGGTACGAGCAGTACTTC,CASSSGGDRGRDGYEQYF
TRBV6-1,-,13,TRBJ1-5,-,TGTGCCAGCAGAGGGACTTACAATCAGCCCCAGCATTTT,CASRGTYNQPQHF
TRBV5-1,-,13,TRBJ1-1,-,TGCGCCAGCACCTTGTACGATAACACTGAAGCTTTCTTT,CASTLYDNTEAFF
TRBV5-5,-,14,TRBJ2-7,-,TGTGCCAGCAGCTTGGCGGCAGGGGCGGGCGAGCAGTACTTC,CASSLAAGAGEQYF
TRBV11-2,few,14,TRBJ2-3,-,TGTGCCAGCAGCCAGATCGCCAGCACAGATACGCAGTATTTT,CASSQIASTDTQYF
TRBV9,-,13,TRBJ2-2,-,TGTGCCAGCAGCGGACGACGCACCGGGGAGCTGTTTTTT,CASSGRRTGELFF
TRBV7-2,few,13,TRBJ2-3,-,TGTGCCAGCAGCCGTGAAGCTACAGATACGCAGTATTTT,CASSREATDTQYF
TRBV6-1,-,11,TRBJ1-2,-,TGTGCCAGCGACAACCCTGGGGGCGACACCTTC,CASDNPGGDTF
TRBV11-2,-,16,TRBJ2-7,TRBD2,TGTGCCAGCAGCCAGGAGGGAGGGGCGCAGATCTACGAGCAGTACTTC,CASSQEGGAQIYEQYF
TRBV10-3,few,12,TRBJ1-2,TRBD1,TGTGCCATTAGGGACAGAAACTATGGCTACACCTTC,CAIRDRNYGYTF
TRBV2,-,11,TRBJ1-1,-,TGTGCCAGCGGGCCCTACGCTGAAGCTTTCTTT,CASGPYAEAFF
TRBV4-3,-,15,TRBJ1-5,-,TGCGCCAGCAGCCAAGATCGGTCGGGGCCACAGCCCCAGCATTTT,CASSQDRSGPQPQHF
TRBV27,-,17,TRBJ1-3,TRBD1,TGTGCCAGCAGGCCGACATGGACAGGGACCTCTGGAAACACCATATATTTT,CASRPTWTGTSGNTIYF
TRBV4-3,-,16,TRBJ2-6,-,TGCGCCAGCAGCCAAGATGGGGTGGGAGGGGCCAACGTCCTGACTTTC,CASSQDGVGGANVLTF
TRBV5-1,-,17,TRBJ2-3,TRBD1,TGCGCCAGCAGCCCCCTTGGACAGGGATTCCTGGTGGATACGCAGTATTTT,CASSPLGQGFLVDTQYF
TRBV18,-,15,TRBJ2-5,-,TGTGCCAGCTCACGTGCGGTGGGGTCGGGGGAGACCCAGTACTTC,CASSRAVGSGETQYF
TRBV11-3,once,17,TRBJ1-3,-,TGTGCCAGCAGCTTAGTAGTCCCCTGCTTATACGGAAACACCATATATTTT,CASSLVVPCLYGNTIYF
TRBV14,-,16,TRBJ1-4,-,TGTGCCAGCAGCCAGCTCCACGCAGGGGCTCGAGAAAAACTGTTTTTT,CASSQLHAGAREKLFF
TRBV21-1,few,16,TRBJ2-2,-,TGTGCCAGCAGCAAGTTATACGGGGGACGGACCGGGGAGCTGTTTTTT,CASSKLYGGRTGELFF
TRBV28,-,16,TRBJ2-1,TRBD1,TGTGCCAGCAGTTCTGCCGGGACAGAAGCCTACAATGAGCAGTTCTTC,CASSSAGTEAYNEQFF
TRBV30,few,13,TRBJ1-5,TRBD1,TGTGCCTGGGGGAGACAGGGGTCACAGCCCCAGCATTTT,CAWGRQGSQPQHF
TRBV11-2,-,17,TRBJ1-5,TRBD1,TGTGCCAGCAGCCCTAGTCGGGGACAGGGGAGCAATCAGCCCCAGCATTTT,CASSPSRGQGSNQPQHF
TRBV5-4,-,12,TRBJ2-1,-,TGTGCCAGCAGCTTGTGGCCATTGGGTCAGTTCTTC,CASSLWPLGQFF